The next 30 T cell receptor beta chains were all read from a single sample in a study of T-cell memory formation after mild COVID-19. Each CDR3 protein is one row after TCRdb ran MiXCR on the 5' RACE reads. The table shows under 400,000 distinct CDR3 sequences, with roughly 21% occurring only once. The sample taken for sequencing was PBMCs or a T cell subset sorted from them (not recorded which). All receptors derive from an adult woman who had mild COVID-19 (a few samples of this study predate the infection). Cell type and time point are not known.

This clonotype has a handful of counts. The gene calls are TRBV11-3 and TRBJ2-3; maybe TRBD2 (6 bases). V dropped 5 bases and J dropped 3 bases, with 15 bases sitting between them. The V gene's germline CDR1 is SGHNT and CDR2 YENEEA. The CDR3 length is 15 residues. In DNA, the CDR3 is TGTGCCAGCAGCCCCATGGGGGGTCAGACAGATACGCAGTATTTT. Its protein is CASSPMGGQTDTQYF.

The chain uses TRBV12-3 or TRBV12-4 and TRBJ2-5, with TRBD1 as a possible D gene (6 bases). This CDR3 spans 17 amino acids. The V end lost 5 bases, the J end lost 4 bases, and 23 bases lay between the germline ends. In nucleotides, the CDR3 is TGTGCCAGCAGTCGCCTCAGGACAGCTATTGTCGCAGAGACCCAGTACTTC. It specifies CASSRLRTAIVAETQYF.

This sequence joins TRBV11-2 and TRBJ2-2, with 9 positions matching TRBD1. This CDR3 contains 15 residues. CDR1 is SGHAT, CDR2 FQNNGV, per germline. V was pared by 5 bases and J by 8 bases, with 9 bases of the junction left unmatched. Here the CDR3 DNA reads TGTGCCAGCAGCCCCGGGACAGGGTACGGGGGGGAGCTGTTTTTT. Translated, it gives CASSPGTGYGGELFF.

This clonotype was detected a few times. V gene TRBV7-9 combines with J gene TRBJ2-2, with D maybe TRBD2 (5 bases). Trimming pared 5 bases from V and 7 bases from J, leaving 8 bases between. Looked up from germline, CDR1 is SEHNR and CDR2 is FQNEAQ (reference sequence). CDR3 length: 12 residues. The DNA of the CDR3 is TGTGCCAGCAGCCCCCGGGACGGGGAGCTGTTTTTT. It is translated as CASSPRDGELFF. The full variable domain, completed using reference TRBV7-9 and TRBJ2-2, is DTGVSQNPRHKITKRGQNVTFRCDPISEHNRLYWYRQTLGQGPEFLTYFQNEAQLEKSRLLSDRFSAERPKGSFSTLEIQRTEQGDSAMYLCASSPRDGELFFGEGSRLTVL.

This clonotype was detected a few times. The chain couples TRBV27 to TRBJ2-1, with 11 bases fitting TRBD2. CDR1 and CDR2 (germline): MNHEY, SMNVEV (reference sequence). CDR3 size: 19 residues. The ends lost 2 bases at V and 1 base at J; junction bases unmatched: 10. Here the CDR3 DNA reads TGTGCCAGCAGTTTAACTAGCGGGAGCTTGATCGTATCCTACAATGAGCAGTTCTTC. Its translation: CASSLTSGSLIVSYNEQFF.

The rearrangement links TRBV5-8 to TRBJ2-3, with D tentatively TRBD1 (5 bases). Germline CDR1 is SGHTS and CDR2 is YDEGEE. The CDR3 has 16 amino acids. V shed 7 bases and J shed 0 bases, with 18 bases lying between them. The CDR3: CASVHRLRGSTDTQYF. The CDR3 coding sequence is TGTGCCAGCGTACACAGGTTAAGGGGTAGCACAGATACGCAGTATTTT.

CDR3 region: CASSSPDVLNTGELFF. CDR3 bases: TGTGCCAGCAGCTCCCCGGACGTACTGAACACCGGGGAGCTGTTTTTT. The V and J genes are TRBV7-2 and TRBJ2-2; D gene unclear. Germline CDR1 reads SGHTA; CDR2 reads FQGNSA. Trimming removed 4 bases at V and 1 base at J, with 13 bases between. This CDR3 comprises 16 residues.

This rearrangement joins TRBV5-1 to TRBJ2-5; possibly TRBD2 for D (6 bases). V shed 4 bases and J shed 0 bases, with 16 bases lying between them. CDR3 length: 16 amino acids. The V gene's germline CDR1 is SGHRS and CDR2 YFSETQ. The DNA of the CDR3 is TGCGCCAGCAGCGAATCCCCCCGGGACTACCAAGAGACCCAGTACTTC. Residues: CASSESPRDYQETQYF.

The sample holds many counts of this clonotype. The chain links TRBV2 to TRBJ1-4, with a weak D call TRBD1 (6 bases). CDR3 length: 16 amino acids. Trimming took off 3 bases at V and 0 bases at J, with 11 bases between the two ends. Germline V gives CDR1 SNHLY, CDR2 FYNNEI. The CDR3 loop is CASSEWTEPTNEKLFF. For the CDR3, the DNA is TGTGCCAGCAGTGAGTGGACAGAACCAACTAATGAAAAACTGTTTTTT. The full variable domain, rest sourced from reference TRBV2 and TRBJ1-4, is EPEVTQTPSHQVTQMGQEVILRCVPISNHLYFYWYRQILGQKVEFLVSFYNNEISEKSEIFDDQFSVERPDGSNFTLKIRSTKLEDSAMYFCASSEWTEPTNEKLFFGSGTQLSVL.

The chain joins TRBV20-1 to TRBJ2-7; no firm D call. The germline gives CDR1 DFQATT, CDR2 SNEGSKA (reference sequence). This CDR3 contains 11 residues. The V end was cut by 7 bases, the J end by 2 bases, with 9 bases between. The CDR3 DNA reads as TGCAGTGTCGGGCGAGCCTACGAGCAGTACTTC. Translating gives CSVGRAYEQYF.

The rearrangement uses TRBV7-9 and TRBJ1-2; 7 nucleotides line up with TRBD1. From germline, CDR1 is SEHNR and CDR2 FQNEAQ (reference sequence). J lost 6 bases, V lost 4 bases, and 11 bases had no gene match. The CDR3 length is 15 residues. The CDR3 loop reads CASSSPSDRMNGYTF. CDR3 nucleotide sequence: TGTGCCAGCAGCTCCCCCTCGGACAGGATGAATGGCTACACCTTC.

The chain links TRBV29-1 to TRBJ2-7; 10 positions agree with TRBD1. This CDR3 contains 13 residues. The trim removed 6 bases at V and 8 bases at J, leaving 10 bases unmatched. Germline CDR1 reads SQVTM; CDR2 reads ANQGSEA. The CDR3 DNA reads TGCAGCGTCCTCCGGGACAGGGGAATACAGCAGTACTTC. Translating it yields CSVLRDRGIQQYF.

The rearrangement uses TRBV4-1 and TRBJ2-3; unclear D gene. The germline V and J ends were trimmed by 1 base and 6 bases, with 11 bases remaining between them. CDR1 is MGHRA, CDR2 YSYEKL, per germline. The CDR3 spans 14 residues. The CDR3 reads CASSQVGKFDTQYF. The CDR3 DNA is TGCGCCAGCAGCCAAGTGGGGAAGTTCGATACGCAGTATTTT.

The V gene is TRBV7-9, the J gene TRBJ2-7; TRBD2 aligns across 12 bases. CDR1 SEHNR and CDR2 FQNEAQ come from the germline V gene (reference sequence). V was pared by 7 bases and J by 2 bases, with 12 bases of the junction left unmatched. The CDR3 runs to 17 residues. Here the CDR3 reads CASTTGLAGIHAYEQYF. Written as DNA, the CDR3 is TGTGCCAGCACAACTGGACTAGCGGGGATCCACGCCTACGAGCAGTACTTC.

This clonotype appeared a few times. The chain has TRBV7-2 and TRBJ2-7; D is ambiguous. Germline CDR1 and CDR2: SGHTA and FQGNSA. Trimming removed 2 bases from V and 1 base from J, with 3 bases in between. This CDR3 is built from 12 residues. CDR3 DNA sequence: TGTGCCAGCAGCTTAATGTCCTACGAGCAGTACTTC. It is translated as CASSLMSYEQYF.

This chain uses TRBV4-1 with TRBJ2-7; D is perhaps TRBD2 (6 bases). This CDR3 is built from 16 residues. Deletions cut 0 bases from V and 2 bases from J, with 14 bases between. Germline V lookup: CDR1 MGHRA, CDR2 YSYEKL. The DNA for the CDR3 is TGCGCCAGCAGCCAAGATCGGGAGACTGGAACCTACGAGCAGTACTTC. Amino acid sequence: CASSQDRETGTYEQYF.

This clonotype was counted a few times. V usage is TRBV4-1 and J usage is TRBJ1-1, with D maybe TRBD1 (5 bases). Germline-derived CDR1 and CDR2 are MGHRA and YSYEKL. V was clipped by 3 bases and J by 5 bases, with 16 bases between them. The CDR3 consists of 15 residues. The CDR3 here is CASSQGRTDTTEAFF. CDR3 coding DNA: TGCGCCAGCAGCCAGGGGCGGACGGATACTACTGAAGCTTTCTTT.

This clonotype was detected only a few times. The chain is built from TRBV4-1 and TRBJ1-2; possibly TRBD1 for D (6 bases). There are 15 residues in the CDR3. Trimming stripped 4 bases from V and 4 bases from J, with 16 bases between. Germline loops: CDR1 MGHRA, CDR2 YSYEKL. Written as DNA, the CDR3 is TGCGCCAGCAGCCTGCCAGGCGAGGGGGGCTATGGCTACACCTTC. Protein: CASSLPGEGGYGYTF.

CDR3 residues: CAWSGGQGGGETQYF. The DNA of the CDR3 is TGTGCCTGGAGTGGAGGACAGGGAGGGGGAGAGACCCAGTACTTC. The rearrangement links TRBV30 to TRBJ2-5; TRBD1 might be the D (8 bases). Germline V gene sequence: CDR1 GTSNPN, CDR2 SVGIG (reference sequence). This CDR3 spans 15 amino acids. The V end was cut by 1 base, the J end by 4 bases, with 16 bases between.

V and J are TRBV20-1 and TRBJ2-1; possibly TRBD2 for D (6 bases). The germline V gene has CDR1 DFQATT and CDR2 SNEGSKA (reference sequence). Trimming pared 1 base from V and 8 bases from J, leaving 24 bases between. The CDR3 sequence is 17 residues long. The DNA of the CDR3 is TGCAGTGCTAGAGTAGTCCACGCGGGATCCCGGACCGATGAGCAGTTCTTC. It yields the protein CSARVVHAGSRTDEQFF.

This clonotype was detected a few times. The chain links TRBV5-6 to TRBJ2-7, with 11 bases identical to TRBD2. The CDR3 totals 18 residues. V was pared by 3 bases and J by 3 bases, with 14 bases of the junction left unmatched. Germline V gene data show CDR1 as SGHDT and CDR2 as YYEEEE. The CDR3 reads CASSWAPLAGVGVYEQYF. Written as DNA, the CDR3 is TGTGCCAGCAGCTGGGCGCCACTAGCGGGAGTGGGGGTCTACGAGCAGTACTTC.

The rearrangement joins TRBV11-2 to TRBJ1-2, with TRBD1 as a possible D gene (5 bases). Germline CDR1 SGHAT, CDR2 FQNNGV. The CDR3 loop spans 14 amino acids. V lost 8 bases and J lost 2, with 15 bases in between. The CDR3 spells CASAPRGANYGYTF. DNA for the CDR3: TGTGCCAGCGCCCCGAGGGGAGCCAACTATGGCTACACCTTC.

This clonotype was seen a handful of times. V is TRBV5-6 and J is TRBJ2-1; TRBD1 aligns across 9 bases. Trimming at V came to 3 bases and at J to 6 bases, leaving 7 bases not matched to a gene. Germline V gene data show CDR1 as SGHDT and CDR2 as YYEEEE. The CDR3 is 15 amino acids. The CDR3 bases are TGTGCCAGCAGCTACCGGGACAGGGACACCAATGAGCAGTTCTTC. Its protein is CASSYRDRDTNEQFF.

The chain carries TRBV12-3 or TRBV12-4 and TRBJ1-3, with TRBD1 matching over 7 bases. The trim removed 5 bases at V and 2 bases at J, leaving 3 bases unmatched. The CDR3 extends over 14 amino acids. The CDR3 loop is CASSPDRAGNTIYF. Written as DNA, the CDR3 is TGTGCCAGCAGTCCTGACAGGGCTGGAAACACCATATATTTT.

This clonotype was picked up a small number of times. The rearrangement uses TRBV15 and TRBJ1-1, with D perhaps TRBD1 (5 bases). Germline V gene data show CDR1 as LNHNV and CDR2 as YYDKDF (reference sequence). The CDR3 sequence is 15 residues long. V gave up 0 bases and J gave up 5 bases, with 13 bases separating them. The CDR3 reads CATSRDRESGTEAFF. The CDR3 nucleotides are TGTGCCACCAGCAGAGACAGGGAGTCGGGTACTGAAGCTTTCTTT.

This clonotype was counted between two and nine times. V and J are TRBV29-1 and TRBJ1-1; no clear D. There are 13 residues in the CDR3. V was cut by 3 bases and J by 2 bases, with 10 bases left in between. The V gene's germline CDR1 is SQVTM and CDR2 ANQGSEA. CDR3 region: CSVEDPGNTEAFF. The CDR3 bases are TGCAGCGTTGAGGACCCGGGAAACACTGAAGCTTTCTTT.

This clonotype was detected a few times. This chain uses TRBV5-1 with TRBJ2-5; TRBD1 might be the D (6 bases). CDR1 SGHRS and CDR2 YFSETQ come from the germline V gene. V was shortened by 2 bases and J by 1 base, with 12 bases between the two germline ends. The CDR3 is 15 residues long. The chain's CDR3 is CASSFTRGVQETQYF. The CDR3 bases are TGCGCCAGCAGCTTTACCAGGGGTGTCCAAGAGACCCAGTACTTC.

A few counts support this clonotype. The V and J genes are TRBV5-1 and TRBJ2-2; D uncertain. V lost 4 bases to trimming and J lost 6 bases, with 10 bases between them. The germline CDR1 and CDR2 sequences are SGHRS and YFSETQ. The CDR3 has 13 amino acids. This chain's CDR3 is CASSPASAGELFF. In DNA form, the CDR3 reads TGCGCCAGCAGCCCCGCTTCGGCCGGGGAGCTGTTTTTT.

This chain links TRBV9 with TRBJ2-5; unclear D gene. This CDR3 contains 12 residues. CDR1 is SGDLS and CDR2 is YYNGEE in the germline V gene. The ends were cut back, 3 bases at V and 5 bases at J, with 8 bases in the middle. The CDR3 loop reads CASSAPGETQYF. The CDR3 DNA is TGTGCCAGCAGCGCCCCCGGGGAGACCCAGTACTTC.

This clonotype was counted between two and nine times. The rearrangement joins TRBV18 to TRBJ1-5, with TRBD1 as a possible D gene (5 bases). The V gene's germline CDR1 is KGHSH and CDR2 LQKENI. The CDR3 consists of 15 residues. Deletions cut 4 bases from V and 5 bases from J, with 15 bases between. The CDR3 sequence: CASSLHGGVDQPQHF. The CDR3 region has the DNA TGTGCCAGCTCACTACATGGGGGAGTGGATCAGCCCCAGCATTTT.